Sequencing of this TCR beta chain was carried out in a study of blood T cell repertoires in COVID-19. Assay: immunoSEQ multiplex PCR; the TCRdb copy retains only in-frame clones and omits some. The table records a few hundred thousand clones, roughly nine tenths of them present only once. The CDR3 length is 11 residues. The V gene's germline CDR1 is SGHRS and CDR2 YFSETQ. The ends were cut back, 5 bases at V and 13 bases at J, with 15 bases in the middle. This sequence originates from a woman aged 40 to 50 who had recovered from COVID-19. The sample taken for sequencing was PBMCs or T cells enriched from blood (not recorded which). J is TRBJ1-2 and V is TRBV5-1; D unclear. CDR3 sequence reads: CASREIRELTF. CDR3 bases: TGCGCCAGCAGGGAGATCCGGGAGCTCACCTTC. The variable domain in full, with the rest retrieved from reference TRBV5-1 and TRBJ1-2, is KAGVTQTPRYLIKTRGQQVTLSCSPISGHRSVSWYQQTPGQGLQFLFEYFSETQRNKGNFPGRFSGRQFSNSRSEMNVSTLELGDSALYLCASREIRELTFGSGTRLTVV.